The sequence of this TCR beta chain was determined in a study of regulatory T cells in long-lasting Graves disease. Study-wide results and limits: Repertoires from persistent disease leaned toward TRBV28, TRBJ1-2 and TRBJ2-5. Whereas about a thousand public clonotypes were shared by new patients, persistent patients shared more, at 2,500 to 3,000. Patients with persistent Graves' had lower TCR diversity than newly diagnosed patients.

As to this clonotype: Its antigen is unknown.

Time point described: persistent/refractory GD, antithyroid drugs over 5 years with positive TRAb. TCR sequences were obtained from RNA taken from PBMCs. CDR3 regions were amplified by Arm-PCR using iRepertoire HTBI primers to build TCR beta libraries. The authors' processing: Taken together, the samples had roughly 56 TRBV and 15 or so TRBJ segments identified. TCRdb used MiXCR to reprocess the multiplex PCR reads, holding one entry per CDR3 protein. The V and J calls come from TCRdb's annotation, not from the publication. The sample lists about 470,000 distinct CDR3 sequences; 20% to 25% were seen once. V was clipped by 1 base and J by 1 base, with 10 bases between them. Germline loops: CDR1 LGHDT, CDR2 YNNKEL (reference sequence). This CDR3 has 15 residues.

The sequenced sample was peripheral blood mononuclear cells (PBMCs), obtained when the disease was refractory, from a patient treated with antithyroid drugs. The chain joins TRBV3-1 to TRBJ1-1, with TRBD1 as a possible D gene (5 bases). This clonotype was obtained from a female donor with Graves disease. CDR3 coding DNA: TGTGCCAGCAGCCAAGTAAGGGGAGCGAACACTGAAGCTTTCTTT. This sequence encodes CASSQVRGANTEAFF. The full variable domain, in which reference TRBV3-1 and TRBJ1-1 provide the parts outside the CDR3, is DTAVSQTPKYLVTQMGNDKSIKCEQNLGHDTMYWYKQDSKKFLKIMFSYNNKELIINETVPNRFSPKSPDKAHLNLHINSLELGDSAVYFCASSQVRGANTEAFFGQGTRLTVV.